This is a list of T cell receptor beta chains from one sample in a study of blood T cell repertoires in COVID-19. Only in-frame clones appear in the TCRdb table, and some are missing; sequencing was by immunoSEQ multiplex PCR. The data show under 300,000 clones, just under 85% seen once. The sample consisted of PBMCs or T cells enriched from blood (not recorded which). The receptors derive from a middle-aged man who had recovered from COVID-19. Each CDR3 is given without its conserved first and last residue.

V gene,J gene,CDR3 protein
TRBV4-1,TRBJ1-1,ASSQDWPPGTEAF
TRBV6-5,TRBJ2-1,ASSAGTSGGNEQF
TRBV5-6,TRBJ2-3,ASSLETGRGSDTQY
TRBV9,TRBJ2-1,ASSVDGDYYNEQF
TRBV7-3,TRBJ2-1,ASSPVGGDEQF
TRBV5-6,TRBJ2-7,ASSLGRGPYEQY
TRBV5-6,TRBJ1-1,ASSPPRGGAF
TRBV19,TRBJ2-7,ASSTGTAPNYEQY
TRBV5-1,TRBJ2-7,ASSRGTSGGADEQY
TRBV7-9,TRBJ1-5,ASSLQGSNQPQH
TRBV19,TRBJ2-5,ASSMRLQETQY
TRBV4-1,TRBJ1-2,ASRPPGGRYGYT
TRBV19,TRBJ1-5,ASTLGQRVNQPQH
TRBV5-1,TRBJ2-3,ASSPGQGPATDTQY
TRBV29-1,TRBJ1-4,SVSPGGEEKLF
TRBV18,TRBJ1-2,ASSPGTTYGYT